These T cell receptor beta chains were read from a single sample in a study of Ad26.COV2.S vaccination and SARS-CoV-2 variants. Here immunoSEQ multiplex PCR was the method, and the copy in TCRdb shows in-frame clones only, minus some. The sample lists some 350,000 clones, approximately 84% seen once, with roughly 3.3% in the top ten. This specimen consisted of peripheral blood, obtained in a trial of Ad26.COV2.S vaccine versus placebo. The receptors here all came from a person aged 18-65 years who received the Ad26.COV2.S COVID-19 vaccine or a placebo. Each CDR3 is given with its conserved first and last residue.

j_call v_call cdr3_aa
TRBJ1-4 TRBV4-3 CASSQGDRGRLDEKLFF
TRBJ2-5 TRBV5-1 CASSLEDVRRETQYF
TRBJ2-6 TRBV5-4 CASSREQHSGANVLTF
TRBJ2-2 TRBV7-2 CASSLVPGEGTGELFF
TRBJ2-3 TRBV7-9 CASSLVGPDTQYF
TRBJ2-7 TRBV5-1 CASSANLAAVYEQYF
TRBJ1-5 TRBV2 CASSEAWGNQPQHF
TRBJ1-6 TRBV5-5 CASSLRGDRSSYNSPLHF
TRBJ2-7 TRBV13 CASSWTTSSYEQYF
TRBJ1-5 TRBV30 CAWSSGNRFLEPQHF
TRBJ2-7 TRBV5-6 CASSLGTVIPYEQYF
TRBJ1-3 TRBV7-2 CASSLVGSGNTIYF